One and the same sample provided the 27 T cell receptor beta chains below, sequenced in a study of cytomegalovirus exposure and HLA in healthy donors. This PCR relied on a set of 60 Vbeta primers and 13 Jbeta primers. Repertoires were generated with immunoSEQ multiplex PCR, while TCRdb's copy carries only in-frame clones and drops some. The sample lists about 90,000 clones; about 67% were seen once. Sequencing input: PBMCs. These receptors all stem from a man aged 30-40 years in good health and CMV-seronegative.

The V and J genes are TRBV2 and TRBJ1-5; D is possibly TRBD1 (5 bases). V was clipped by 8 bases and J by 4 bases, with 15 bases between them. The germline V gene encodes CDR1 SNHLY and CDR2 FYNNEI. The CDR3 covers 14 residues. CDR3 DNA sequence: TGTGCCAGCCGGAAGACAGACCTAAATCAGCCCCAGCATTTT. Translation: CASRKTDLNQPQHF. Looking up the rest from reference TRBV2 and TRBJ1-5 gives the full variable domain: EPEVTQTPSHQVTQMGQEVILRCVPISNHLYFYWYRQILGQKVEFLVSFYNNEISEKSEIFDDQFSVERPDGSNFTLKIRSTKLEDSAMYFCASRKTDLNQPQHFGDGTRLSIL.

The count of this clone is one. The chain links TRBV4-1 to TRBJ1-1; possible D gene TRBD1, 5 bases. The CDR3 loop spans 15 amino acids. The V gene lost 0 bases and the J gene lost 5 bases, with 13 bases spanning the gap. Germline V gene lookup returns CDR1 MGHRA and CDR2 YSYEKL. CDR3 coding DNA: TGCGCCAGCAGCCAAGAGCCCAGGGTTTGGACTGAAGCTTTCTTT. Its protein is CASSQEPRVWTEAFF.

This chain uses TRBV27 with TRBJ1-1, with 9 bases fitting TRBD1. The CDR3 loop spans 16 amino acids. The germline V gene encodes CDR1 MNHEY and CDR2 SMNVEV (reference sequence). V dropped 3 bases and J dropped 4; count of bases not matched to a gene: 9. The CDR3 is CASSFNHGTGITEAFF. In DNA, the CDR3 is TGTGCCAGCAGTTTTAATCACGGGACAGGGATCACTGAAGCTTTCTTT.

This clone has only a few counts. The chain combines TRBV27 with TRBJ1-2; tentatively, D is TRBD1 (5 bases). The CDR3 has 13 residues. The V end lost 3 bases, the J end lost 13 bases, and 18 bases lay between the germline ends. Germline loops: CDR1 MNHEY, CDR2 SMNVEV (reference sequence). CDR3 in DNA: TGTGCCAGCAGTTTGGGGACTGCTACGCTGTCCACCTTC. The encoded protein is CASSLGTATLSTF.

This clone was picked up a small number of times. The chain combines TRBV18 with TRBJ1-3, with D maybe TRBD1 (6 bases). Trimming removed 8 bases from V and 4 bases from J, with 12 bases in between. Germline V gives CDR1 KGHSH, CDR2 LQKENI. The CDR3 contains 13 residues. CDR3 nucleotide sequence: TGTGCCAGCCCAGCAGGGGACGGAAACACCATATATTTT. The encoded protein is CASPAGDGNTIYF.

A few counts support this clone. This rearrangement joins TRBV5-6 to TRBJ1-3; 7 nucleotides agree with TRBD1. Unmatched junction bases numbered 3, after V lost 3 bases and J lost 3 bases. Per germline, CDR1 SGHDT and CDR2 YYEEEE. The CDR3 covers 14 residues. The CDR3 spells CASSWRQGGNTIYF. The CDR3 coding sequence is TGTGCCAGCAGCTGGCGACAGGGTGGAAACACCATATATTTT.

The CDR3 DNA is TGTGCCAGCAGTCCCCAGGGTCCCCGCGAGCAGTACTTC. Translated: CASSPQGPREQYF. This chain uses TRBV6-5 with TRBJ2-7; D is perhaps TRBD1 (5 bases). The ends were cut back, 5 bases at V and 6 bases at J, with 14 bases in the middle. The CDR3 covers 13 residues. Germline V CDR1 and CDR2: MNHEY, SVGAGI.

The chain combines TRBV7-9 with TRBJ1-5; 8 nucleotides line up with TRBD1. The CDR3 is 16 amino acids. After removal of 3 bases from V and 2 bases from J, the junction contained 6 bases not matched to a gene. CDR1 is SEHNR, CDR2 FQNEAQ, per germline (reference sequence). CDR3 region: CASSFQTGEGNQPQHF. Here the CDR3 DNA reads TGTGCCAGCAGCTTTCAGACAGGGGAAGGCAATCAGCCCCAGCATTTT.

The sample holds a few counts of this clone. This chain joins TRBV7-3 and TRBJ2-1; 9 nucleotides match TRBD1. V was clipped by 3 bases and J by 6 bases; unmatched bases: 6. Germline V gene lookup returns CDR1 SGHTA and CDR2 FQGTGA. CDR3 length: 15 residues. CDR3 sequence reads: CASSFRTGDVNEQFF. The CDR3, as DNA: TGTGCCAGCAGCTTCCGGACAGGGGACGTCAATGAGCAGTTCTTC.

A single count supports this clone. The chain recombines TRBV4-2 with TRBJ2-1, with D unresolved. V was shortened by 0 bases and J by 7 bases, with 7 bases between the two germline ends. The CDR3 spans 13 residues. In germline, CDR1 is LGHNA, CDR2 YNFKEQ. CDR3 DNA sequence: TGTGCCAGCAGCCAAGATACGGGTAATGAGCAGTTCTTC. It specifies CASSQDTGNEQFF.

This chain links TRBV4-1 with TRBJ1-4; 9 bases map to TRBD1. The V and J ends lost 5 bases and 0 bases, in that order; junction bases with no gene match: 10. CDR1 and CDR2 from the germline V gene are MGHRA and YSYEKL. There are 18 residues in the CDR3. The CDR3, as DNA: TGCGCCAGCAGCGGCGGGGCAGGACAGGGGACAACTAATGAAAAACTGTTTTTT. Its protein is CASSGGAGQGTTNEKLFF.

This clone occurred a few times. The chain has TRBV7-8 and TRBJ2-7; possibly TRBD2 for D (5 bases). Germline CDR1 is SGHVS and CDR2 is FQNEAQ. The CDR3 has 13 amino acids. Trimming cost V 5 bases and J 2 bases, with 10 bases left between them. The CDR3 bases are TGTGCCAGCAGCCCGCCGGGGACCTACGAGCAGTACTTC. Amino acid sequence: CASSPPGTYEQYF.

The CDR3 DNA sequence: TGTGCCAGCAGCGGAAGCGGGATCTCTGGAAACACCATATATTTT. It is translated as CASSGSGISGNTIYF. The chain has TRBV9 and TRBJ1-3, with no clear D. The CDR3 length is 15 residues. CDR1 and CDR2 from the germline V gene are SGDLS and YYNGEE. Trimming left V 3 bases short and J 0 bases short, with 10 bases between.

The chain couples TRBV7-6 to TRBJ2-5; D perhaps matches TRBD1 (6 bases). V lost 5 bases and J lost 2, with 12 bases in between. Germline V gene data show CDR1 as SGHVS and CDR2 as FNYEAQ. CDR3 size: 14 residues. The CDR3 DNA follows: TGTGCCAGCAGCCCGACAGGACTTCAAGAGACCCAGTACTTC. Protein product: CASSPTGLQETQYF.

The chain uses TRBV2 and TRBJ1-2; weak D call: TRBD1 (6 bases). This CDR3 is built from 12 residues. Between the trimmed V and J ends, which lost 7 bases and 8 bases, there was a span of 14 bases. From germline, CDR1 is SNHLY and CDR2 FYNNEI. CDR3 DNA sequence: TGTGCCAGCACCTCAGAGGGGGAGGGCTACACCTTC. It specifies CASTSEGEGYTF.

This chain links TRBV5-4 with TRBJ1-1; D call uncertain. Germline CDR1 and CDR2: SGHNT and YYREEE (reference sequence). CDR3 length: 12 amino acids. V lost 1 base, J lost 3 bases, and 4 bases lay in between. The CDR3 nucleotides read TGTGCCAGCAGCTTGTCCGACACTGAAGCTTTCTTT. It specifies CASSLSDTEAFF.

This clone showed up just a few times. The chain couples TRBV2 to TRBJ1-2; TRBD1 matches at 11 bases. Germline V CDR1 and CDR2: SNHLY, FYNNEI. This CDR3 is built from 16 residues. Unmatched junction bases numbered 8, after V lost 2 bases and J lost 6 bases. The CDR3 protein is CASSELVLDRGHGYTF. Written as DNA, the CDR3 is TGTGCCAGCAGTGAATTGGTGCTGGACAGGGGGCATGGCTACACCTTC.

This clone was seen a few times. V gene TRBV19 combines with J gene TRBJ2-2; 9 bases line up with TRBD1. CDR3 size: 15 residues. V lost 3 bases to trimming and J lost 7 bases; unmatched junction nucleotides: 6. Germline CDR1 is LNHDA and CDR2 is SQIVND (reference sequence). CDR3 sequence: CASSIGTGYIGELFF. The CDR3 bases are TGTGCCAGTAGTATCGGGACAGGGTACATCGGGGAGCTGTTTTTT.

CDR3 nucleotide sequence: TGCGCCAGCAGCGAACAGGGGGCGAACACCGGGGAGCTGTTTTTT. It encodes CASSEQGANTGELFF. The rearrangement links TRBV5-1 to TRBJ2-2, with 8 bases fitting TRBD1. The CDR3 loop spans 15 amino acids. Trimming removed 4 bases from V and 0 bases from J; junction bases left unmatched: 2. Germline values: CDR1 SGHRS, CDR2 YFSETQ.

This rearrangement joins TRBV9 to TRBJ2-3; possible D gene TRBD1, 5 bases. Trimming cost V 3 bases and J 2 bases, with 13 bases left between them. The CDR3 has 15 amino acids. CDR1 and CDR2 from the germline V gene are SGDLS and YYNGEE. The CDR3 DNA follows: TGTGCCAGCAGCGGAGAACAGGAACTCACAGATACGCAGTATTTT. It codes for CASSGEQELTDTQYF.

This rearrangement joins TRBV7-9 to TRBJ1-5, with 7 bases aligning to TRBD1. The CDR3 loop spans 14 amino acids. The V segment lost 5 bases and the J segment 4 bases; nucleotides outside the gene matches: 5. The germline V gene encodes CDR1 SEHNR and CDR2 FQNEAQ (reference sequence). CDR3 in amino acids: CASSHPQGNQPQHF. Written as DNA, the CDR3 is TGTGCCAGCAGCCACCCACAGGGGAATCAGCCCCAGCATTTT.

This clone came up a few times. V usage is TRBV6-5 and J usage is TRBJ2-7; the match to TRBD2 covers 8 bases. Germline values: CDR1 MNHEY, CDR2 SVGAGI. Germline trimming cut 5 bases from V and 1 base from J; bases unmatched to any gene: 1. The CDR3 length is 13 residues. The CDR3 loop is CASSRGGSYEQYF. In DNA form, the CDR3 reads TGTGCCAGCAGTCGCGGGGGGTCCTACGAGCAGTACTTC.

The sample holds a few counts of this clone. V usage is TRBV7-9 and J usage is TRBJ1-5; TRBD1 agrees at 7 bases. V shed 4 bases, J shed 5 bases, and the junction held 8 bases outside the gene matches. Germline-derived CDR1 and CDR2 are SEHNR and FQNEAQ (reference sequence). CDR3 length equals 15 residues. The CDR3 nucleotides read TGTGCCAGCAGCTCAACCGGGACAGCCTATCAGCCCCAGCATTTT. Translating it yields CASSSTGTAYQPQHF.

This clone came up once. The chain employs TRBV6-5 and TRBJ2-3; 7 positions agree with TRBD1. The CDR3 is 14 amino acids. The ends lost 5 bases at V and 2 bases at J; junction bases unmatched: 4. CDR1 is MNHEY, CDR2 SVGAGI, per germline. The CDR3 protein is CASSQTGYTDTQYF. In DNA, the CDR3 is TGTGCCAGCAGTCAGACAGGGTACACAGATACGCAGTATTTT.

This clone appeared once. The rearrangement joins TRBV6-1 to TRBJ1-6; 7 bases fit TRBD1. There are 14 residues in the CDR3. The junction had 5 bases not matched to a gene; V was cut back by 6 bases and J by 6 bases. Germline V CDR1 and CDR2: MNHNS, SASEGT. This chain's CDR3 is CASRPGQFNSPLHF. CDR3 DNA sequence: TGTGCCAGCAGACCGGGACAGTTTAATTCACCCCTCCACTTT.

J is TRBJ2-7 and V is TRBV6-6; 8 nucleotides agree with TRBD1. V trimming: 7 bases; J trimming: 0 bases; junction bases outside the gene matches: 2. CDR1 and CDR2 (germline): MNHNY, SVGAGI (reference sequence). The CDR3 runs to 13 residues. The CDR3 DNA is TGTGCCAGCACAGGGGGCCGCTCCTACGAGCAGTACTTC. This encodes CASTGGRSYEQYF.

The chain combines TRBV7-9 with TRBJ1-2; a weak D match, TRBD1 (5 bases). The CDR3 is made up of 13 amino acids. Germline CDR1 is SEHNR and CDR2 is FQNEAQ (reference sequence). The V end was cut by 5 bases, the J end by 5 bases, with 12 bases between. CDR3 sequence: CASSVGAGYGYTF. In DNA form, the CDR3 reads TGTGCCAGCAGCGTAGGCGCAGGGTATGGCTACACCTTC. Based on the CDR3 plus reference TRBV7-9 and TRBJ1-2, the full variable domain is DTGVSQNPRHKITKRGQNVTFRCDPISEHNRLYWYRQTLGQGPEFLTYFQNEAQLEKSRLLSDRFSAERPKGSFSTLEIQRTEQGDSAMYLCASSVGAGYGYTFGSGTRLTVV.